These T cell receptor beta chains were read from a single sample in a study of blood T cell repertoires in COVID-19. Here immunoSEQ multiplex PCR was the method, and the copy in TCRdb shows in-frame clones only, minus some. This sample yields 300,000 to 400,000 clones, of which 75% to 90% are seen a single time; less than 5.5% belongs to the top ten. Sequenced material: PBMCs or T cells enriched from blood (not recorded which). These receptors originate from a man aged 25 to 45 who had recovered from COVID-19. Both conserved end residues are part of each CDR3. The order of the fields is clone size, J gene, D gene, CDR3 length, V gene, CDR3 DNA, CDR3 protein. A D gene is named only where the DNA matches it firmly. Clone size, where shown, is once, few, many, or a class for clones that have expanded.

abundance: -
j_gene: TRBJ2-2
d_gene: TRBD2
len: 18
v_gene: TRBV7-8
CDR3nt: TGTGCCAGCAGTCCCGCCCTAGGCGGGGGAAAAGGATCCGGGGAGCTGTTTTTT
CDR3aa: CASSPALGGGKGSGELFF

abundance: -
j_gene: TRBJ1-1
d_gene: TRBD1
len: 14
v_gene: TRBV12-5
CDR3nt: TGTGCTAGTGGTCCCGGGACAGCTCAATCTGAAGCTTTCTTT
CDR3aa: CASGPGTAQSEAFF

abundance: once
j_gene: TRBJ1-5
d_gene: TRBD1
len: 14
v_gene: TRBV3-1/TRBV3-2
CDR3nt: TGTGCCAGCAGCCAAGAAGTCAGGGGGCAGCCCCAGCATTTT
CDR3aa: CASSQEVRGQPQHF

abundance: -
j_gene: TRBJ1-4
d_gene: -
len: 14
v_gene: TRBV6-5
CDR3nt: TGTGCCAGCAGCGAGACAGGTGGGAATGAAAAACTGTTTTTT
CDR3aa: CASSETGGNEKLFF

abundance: -
j_gene: TRBJ1-3
d_gene: -
len: 14
v_gene: TRBV5-1
CDR3nt: TGCGCCAGCAGCTTGTCCGGGTTTGGAAACACCATATATTTT
CDR3aa: CASSLSGFGNTIYF

abundance: -
j_gene: TRBJ1-1
d_gene: TRBD1
len: 15
v_gene: TRBV4-1
CDR3nt: TGCGCCAGCAGCGCTCCGGGACAGTTGAACACTGAAGCTTTCTTT
CDR3aa: CASSAPGQLNTEAFF

abundance: -
j_gene: TRBJ1-6
d_gene: TRBD1
len: 16
v_gene: TRBV4-1
CDR3nt: TGCGCCAGCAGTCGGCGGGACAGGGAGCATAATTCACCCCTCCACTTT
CDR3aa: CASSRRDREHNSPLHF

abundance: once
j_gene: TRBJ2-5
d_gene: -
len: 15
v_gene: TRBV11-1
CDR3nt: TGTGCCAGCAGCTTAGCGCTTGATAGGGGAGAGACCCAGTACTTC
CDR3aa: CASSLALDRGETQYF

abundance: -
j_gene: TRBJ1-6
d_gene: TRBD1
len: 16
v_gene: TRBV5-8
CDR3nt: TGTGCCAGCAGCTTAGGGACAGGGAATTGGAATTCACCCCTCCACTTT
CDR3aa: CASSLGTGNWNSPLHF

abundance: -
j_gene: TRBJ1-1
d_gene: -
len: 13
v_gene: TRBV11-1
CDR3nt: TGTGCCAGCAGCTTAGCGGCGAACACTGAAGCTTTCTTT
CDR3aa: CASSLAANTEAFF

abundance: -
j_gene: TRBJ2-2
d_gene: -
len: 14
v_gene: TRBV9
CDR3nt: TGTGCCAGCCGCCCGGGAGTTAACACCGGGGAGCTGTTTTTT
CDR3aa: CASRPGVNTGELFF

abundance: few
j_gene: TRBJ2-1
d_gene: TRBD1
len: 15
v_gene: TRBV15
CDR3nt: TGTGCCACCAGCACCCGGACAGGGGAGTACAATGAGCAGTTCTTC
CDR3aa: CATSTRTGEYNEQFF

abundance: once
j_gene: TRBJ2-3
d_gene: -
len: 14
v_gene: TRBV5-5
CDR3nt: TGTGCCAGCAGCCCCTCCTACAGCACAGATACGCAGTATTTT
CDR3aa: CASSPSYSTDTQYF

abundance: -
j_gene: TRBJ2-7
d_gene: TRBD2
len: 16
v_gene: TRBV9
CDR3nt: TGTGCCAGCAGCGTAGGGTCCGGCGGGGGGTTCTACGAGCAGTACTTC
CDR3aa: CASSVGSGGGFYEQYF

abundance: once
j_gene: TRBJ2-3
d_gene: -
len: 16
v_gene: TRBV6-1
CDR3nt: TGTGCCAGCAGTGAAATCCCCCCGGGGAGCACAGATACGCAGTATTTT
CDR3aa: CASSEIPPGSTDTQYF

abundance: few
j_gene: TRBJ1-1
d_gene: -
len: 13
v_gene: TRBV9
CDR3nt: TGTGCCAGCAGCGTAAGGTCGGACAGTGAAGCTTTCTTT
CDR3aa: CASSVRSDSEAFF

abundance: -
j_gene: TRBJ2-7
d_gene: TRBD1
len: 14
v_gene: TRBV13
CDR3nt: TGTGCCAGCAGCCCCGGACAGGGATCGTACGAGCAGTACTTC
CDR3aa: CASSPGQGSYEQYF

abundance: once
j_gene: TRBJ1-5
d_gene: -
len: 17
v_gene: TRBV5-1
CDR3nt: TGCGCCAGCAGCTTGACCCCAGGCAGGGATAGCAATCAGCCCCAGCATTTT
CDR3aa: CASSLTPGRDSNQPQHF

abundance: -
j_gene: TRBJ1-4
d_gene: TRBD1
len: 16
v_gene: TRBV18
CDR3nt: TGTGCCAGCTCACCACCGGACGGGACAGCACTTGGAAAACTGTTTTTT
CDR3aa: CASSPPDGTALGKLFF

abundance: -
j_gene: TRBJ1-1
d_gene: -
len: 15
v_gene: TRBV28
CDR3nt: TGTGCCAGCAGAACCATCGACAGCTTGAACACTGAAGCTTTCTTT
CDR3aa: CASRTIDSLNTEAFF

abundance: -
j_gene: TRBJ2-3
d_gene: -
len: 13
v_gene: TRBV6-5
CDR3nt: TGTGCCAGCAGCGGAACTAGTGTCGATACGCAGTATTTT
CDR3aa: CASSGTSVDTQYF

abundance: -
j_gene: TRBJ1-2
d_gene: -
len: 13
v_gene: TRBV10-1
CDR3nt: TGCGCCAGCAGTGAGGCGGGGAACTATGGCTACACCTTC
CDR3aa: CASSEAGNYGYTF

abundance: -
j_gene: TRBJ2-1
d_gene: TRBD2
len: 14
v_gene: TRBV28
CDR3nt: TGTGCCAGCGGTGGCGGGGGGTCCTCAGGGGAGCAGTTCTTC
CDR3aa: CASGGGGSSGEQFF

abundance: -
j_gene: TRBJ2-7
d_gene: -
len: 12
v_gene: TRBV2
CDR3nt: TGTGCCAGCCGCGCCAGGGCCTACGAGCAGTACTTC
CDR3aa: CASRARAYEQYF

abundance: -
j_gene: TRBJ2-1
d_gene: TRBD2
len: 14
v_gene: TRBV3-1/TRBV3-2
CDR3nt: TGTGCCCGCAGCCAAGACGGGGGGGGACATGAGCAGTTCTTC
CDR3aa: CARSQDGGGHEQFF

abundance: -
j_gene: TRBJ2-2
d_gene: -
len: 14
v_gene: TRBV19
CDR3nt: TGTGCCAGTAGTATGCTCCGAGGGGGCGGGGAGCTGTTTTTT
CDR3aa: CASSMLRGGGELFF

abundance: few
j_gene: TRBJ1-4
d_gene: -
len: 11
v_gene: TRBV12-3/TRBV12-4
CDR3nt: TGTGCCAGCAGGCAACAGGGAAAACTGTTTTTT
CDR3aa: CASRQQGKLFF

abundance: once
j_gene: TRBJ2-5
d_gene: -
len: 15
v_gene: TRBV5-1
CDR3nt: TGCGCCAGCAGCTTGGCCCTAGCGCCTCCAGAGACCCAGTACTTC
CDR3aa: CASSLALAPPETQYF

abundance: -
j_gene: TRBJ2-3
d_gene: -
len: 14
v_gene: TRBV27
CDR3nt: TGTGCCAGCAGTGGGGGGGGCCTAAATCCTACGCAGTATTTT
CDR3aa: CASSGGGLNPTQYF

abundance: -
j_gene: TRBJ2-5
d_gene: TRBD2
len: 16
v_gene: TRBV4-1
CDR3nt: TGCGCCAGCAGCCAAACTGGGACTAGCGGGAGGGAGACCCAGTACTTC
CDR3aa: CASSQTGTSGRETQYF

abundance: -
j_gene: TRBJ2-3
d_gene: -
len: 16
v_gene: TRBV6-1
CDR3nt: TGTGCCAGCAGTGGTAGGACAGTGACGGTCACAGATACGCAGTATTTT
CDR3aa: CASSGRTVTVTDTQYF

abundance: -
j_gene: TRBJ1-1
d_gene: -
len: 13
v_gene: TRBV19
CDR3nt: TGTGCCAGTAGTATTGGGATCGGGGTCGAAGCTTTCTTT
CDR3aa: CASSIGIGVEAFF

abundance: -
j_gene: TRBJ2-2
d_gene: -
len: 15
v_gene: TRBV27
CDR3nt: TGTGCCAGCAGGCCCCTCGGGGGGCTCGCCGGGGAGCTGTTTTTT
CDR3aa: CASRPLGGLAGELFF

abundance: once
j_gene: TRBJ2-2
d_gene: TRBD1
len: 15
v_gene: TRBV3-1/TRBV3-2
CDR3nt: TGTGCCAGCAGCCCTGGGACAGGCCTCCGAGGGGAGCTGTTTTTT
CDR3aa: CASSPGTGLRGELFF

abundance: -
j_gene: TRBJ2-7
d_gene: TRBD1
len: 15
v_gene: TRBV6-5
CDR3nt: TGTGCCAGCAGTTCGATGGGACAGGGAATAGGCGAGCAGTACTTC
CDR3aa: CASSSMGQGIGEQYF

abundance: -
j_gene: TRBJ2-2
d_gene: TRBD1
len: 13
v_gene: TRBV29-1
CDR3nt: TGCAGCTTCAGGGGGCAAGGCACCGGGGAGCTGTTTTTT
CDR3aa: CSFRGQGTGELFF

abundance: -
j_gene: TRBJ1-3
d_gene: TRBD1
len: 15
v_gene: TRBV5-1
CDR3nt: TGCGCCAGCAGCTCACAGGGGGCGGTCGAAAACACCATATATTTT
CDR3aa: CASSSQGAVENTIYF

abundance: -
j_gene: TRBJ2-5
d_gene: TRBD2
len: 16
v_gene: TRBV5-1
CDR3nt: TGCGCCAGCAGCTTGGCGGGACTAGCCCTAGGAGAGACCCAGTACTTC
CDR3aa: CASSLAGLALGETQYF

abundance: -
j_gene: TRBJ1-1
d_gene: TRBD1
len: 14
v_gene: TRBV28
CDR3nt: TGTGCCAGCACCCGACAGGGGGCTAGCACTGAAGCTTTCTTT
CDR3aa: CASTRQGASTEAFF

abundance: -
j_gene: TRBJ2-5
d_gene: TRBD2
len: 16
v_gene: TRBV7-9
CDR3nt: TGTGCCAGCAGTTTTGGGACTAGCGGGGGGGCAGAGACCCAGTACTTC
CDR3aa: CASSFGTSGGAETQYF

abundance: -
j_gene: TRBJ2-7
d_gene: -
len: 15
v_gene: TRBV19
CDR3nt: TGTGCCAGTAGTAAACCCGGGCAGGGGTACTACGAGCAGTACTTC
CDR3aa: CASSKPGQGYYEQYF

abundance: -
j_gene: TRBJ2-7
d_gene: -
len: 15
v_gene: TRBV11-2
CDR3nt: TGTGCCAGCAGCTTAGAGAGGACATCCCCCTACGAGCAGTACTTC
CDR3aa: CASSLERTSPYEQYF

abundance: -
j_gene: TRBJ2-5
d_gene: TRBD1
len: 12
v_gene: TRBV6-5
CDR3nt: TGTGCCAGCCTCGGGACAGTGGAGACCCAGTACTTC
CDR3aa: CASLGTVETQYF

abundance: -
j_gene: TRBJ1-6
d_gene: TRBD1
len: 15
v_gene: TRBV3-1/TRBV3-2
CDR3nt: TGTGCCAGCAGCGGATGGACAGGGGGAAATTCACCCCTCCACTTT
CDR3aa: CASSGWTGGNSPLHF

abundance: -
j_gene: TRBJ2-7
d_gene: -
len: 14
v_gene: TRBV7-9
CDR3nt: TGTGCCAGCAGCTTAGACAGCCTCTCCTACGAGCAGTACTTC
CDR3aa: CASSLDSLSYEQYF

abundance: few
j_gene: TRBJ2-7
d_gene: TRBD1
len: 15
v_gene: TRBV28
CDR3nt: TGTGCCAGCAGCCCTACCGGGACAGCTTTCGACGAGCAGTACTTC
CDR3aa: CASSPTGTAFDEQYF

abundance: -
j_gene: TRBJ2-5
d_gene: -
len: 14
v_gene: TRBV6-5
CDR3nt: TGTGCCAGCAGTTATGTTGGGGCGGGGGAGACCCAGTACTTC
CDR3aa: CASSYVGAGETQYF

abundance: -
j_gene: TRBJ2-7
d_gene: TRBD2
len: 14
v_gene: TRBV5-1
CDR3nt: TGCGCCAGCAGCTTTAGCGGGAGCTCCTACGAGCAGTACTTC
CDR3aa: CASSFSGSSYEQYF

abundance: -
j_gene: TRBJ2-3
d_gene: -
len: 15
v_gene: TRBV18
CDR3nt: TGTGCCAGCTCACCGGGGCCCACGGGGGCAGATACGCAGTATTTT
CDR3aa: CASSPGPTGADTQYF